The TCR beta chain under discussion was sequenced for a study of shared clonotypes between healthy human individuals. As concerns this clone: Its cognate antigen is unknown.

Sorted-subset replicate PCR reactions were performed with 200 ng DNA, corresponding to 25,000 to 35,000 T cell genomes. Produced via immunoSEQ multiplex PCR; TCRdb's table is partial and in-frame only. The sample has around 2.3 million clones, approximately 95% seen once. Negatively enriched CD4+ T cells were divided by CD45RA into naive and memory. V trimming: 4 bases; J trimming: 5 bases; junction bases outside the gene matches: 7. The CDR3 is 16 residues long. Germline V lookup: CDR1 SQVTM, CDR2 ANQGSEA. Study-level results: Rarefaction indicated that sorted-subset sequencing remained incomplete although depth was large. A handful of donors had roughly 5% of their naive CD4 clonotypes in common.

The source of this sequence is a man younger than 30 in good health. The chain uses TRBV29-1 and TRBJ2-5, with 16 bases that match TRBD2. The specimen was naive CD4+ T cells sorted from blood. As to subset: CD45RA+ positively selected. For the CDR3, the DNA is TGCAGCGTTGGGGGACTAGCGGGAGGGCCAGGGGAGACCCAGTACTTC. Its protein product is CSVGGLAGGPGETQYF.